This T cell receptor (beta chain) was captured by sequencing in a study of T cells after yellow fever vaccination. Across the whole study: Fractions low in cell number were prepared with SMART-Seq v4 Ultra Low Input.

This clonotype has more than one count but fewer than ten. The antigen is not known. Study findings and constraints: After the booster, over 95% of CD4 and 88% of CD8 primary-response clones were re-detected. Compared with primary, the secondary response was weaker and peaked at day 5, not 15.

The V end lost 0 bases, the J end lost 3 bases, and 6 bases lay between the germline ends. Looked up from germline, CDR1 is SGHTS and CDR2 is YDEGEE. CDR3 length: 14 amino acids. Via MiXCR, TCRdb re-called the 5' RACE reads, giving one row per CDR3 protein. Found here are 300,000 or so distinct CDR3 sequences, 8.7% of them singletons; the top ten hold around 3.4%. The chain has TRBV5-8 and TRBJ2-2, with a possible D match to TRBD1 (6 bases). The sequencing used CD4+ T cells sorted from PBMCs, collected 5 days after the yellow fever booster vaccination. The TCR was taken from a man between 18 and 29 years old who received the YFV17D yellow fever vaccine. The CDR3 region is CASSLGGHTGELFF. DNA of the CDR3: TGTGCCAGCAGCTTGGGGGGGCACACCGGGGAGCTGTTTTTT.